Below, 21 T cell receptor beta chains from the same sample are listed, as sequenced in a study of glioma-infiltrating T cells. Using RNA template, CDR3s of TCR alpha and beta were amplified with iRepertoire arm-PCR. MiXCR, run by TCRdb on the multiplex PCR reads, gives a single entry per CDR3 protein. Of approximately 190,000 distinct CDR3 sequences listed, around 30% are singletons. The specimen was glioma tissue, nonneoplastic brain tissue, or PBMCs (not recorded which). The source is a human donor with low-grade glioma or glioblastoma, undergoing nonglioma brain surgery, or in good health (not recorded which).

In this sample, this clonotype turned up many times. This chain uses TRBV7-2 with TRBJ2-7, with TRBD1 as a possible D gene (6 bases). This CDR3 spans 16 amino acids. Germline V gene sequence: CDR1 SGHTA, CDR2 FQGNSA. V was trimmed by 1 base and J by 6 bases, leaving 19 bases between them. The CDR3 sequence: CASSLGRLGTTSEQYF. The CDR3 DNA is TGTGCCAGCAGCTTAGGTCGTCTGGGGACAACGTCCGAGCAGTACTTC.

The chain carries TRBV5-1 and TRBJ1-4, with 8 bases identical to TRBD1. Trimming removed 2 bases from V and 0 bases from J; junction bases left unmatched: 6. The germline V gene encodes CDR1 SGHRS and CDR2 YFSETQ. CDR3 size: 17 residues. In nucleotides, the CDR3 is TGCGCCAGCAGCTTAAGACAGGGGAGCCCAACTAATGAAAAACTGTTTTTT. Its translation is CASSLRQGSPTNEKLFF.

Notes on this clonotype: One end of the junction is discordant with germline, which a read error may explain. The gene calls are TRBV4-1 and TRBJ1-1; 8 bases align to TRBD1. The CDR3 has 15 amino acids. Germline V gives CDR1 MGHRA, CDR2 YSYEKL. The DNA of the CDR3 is TGCGCCAGCAGACAAGACACAGGGGGTTATTCTGAAGCTTTCTTT. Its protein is CASRQDTGGYSEAFF.

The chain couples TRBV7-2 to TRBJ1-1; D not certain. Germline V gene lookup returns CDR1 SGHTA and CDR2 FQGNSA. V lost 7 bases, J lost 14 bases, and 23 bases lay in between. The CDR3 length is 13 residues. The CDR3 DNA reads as TGTGCCAGCACCCTAGGAATGAAAACTGAAGACTTCTTT. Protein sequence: CASTLGMKTEDFF.

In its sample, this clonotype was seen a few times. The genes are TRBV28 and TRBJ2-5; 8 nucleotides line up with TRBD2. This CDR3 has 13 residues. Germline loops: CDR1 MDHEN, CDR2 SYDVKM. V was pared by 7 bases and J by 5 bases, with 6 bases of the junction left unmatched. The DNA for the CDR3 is TGTGCCAGCACCCCCGGGGGGGGGGAGACCCAGTACTTC. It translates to CASTPGGGETQYF.

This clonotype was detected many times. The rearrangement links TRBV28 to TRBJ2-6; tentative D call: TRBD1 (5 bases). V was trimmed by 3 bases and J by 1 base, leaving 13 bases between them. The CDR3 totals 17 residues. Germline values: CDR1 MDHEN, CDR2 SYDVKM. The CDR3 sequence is CASSLDKWASGANVLTF. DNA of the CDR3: TGTGCCAGCAGTTTGGACAAGTGGGCATCTGGGGCCAACGTCCTGACTTTC.

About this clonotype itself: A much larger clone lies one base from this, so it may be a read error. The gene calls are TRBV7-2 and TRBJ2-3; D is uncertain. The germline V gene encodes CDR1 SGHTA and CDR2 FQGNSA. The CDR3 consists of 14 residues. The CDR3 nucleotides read TGTGCCAGTAGTATCGGGCCAGGCCTCGATACGAAGTATTTT. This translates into CASSIGPGLDTKYF.

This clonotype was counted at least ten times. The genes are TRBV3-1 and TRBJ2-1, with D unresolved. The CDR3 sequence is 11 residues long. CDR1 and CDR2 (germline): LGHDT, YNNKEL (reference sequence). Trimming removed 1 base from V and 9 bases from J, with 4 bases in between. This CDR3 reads CASSQVREQFF. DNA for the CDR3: TGTGCCAGCAGCCAAGTACGTGAGCAGTTCTTC.

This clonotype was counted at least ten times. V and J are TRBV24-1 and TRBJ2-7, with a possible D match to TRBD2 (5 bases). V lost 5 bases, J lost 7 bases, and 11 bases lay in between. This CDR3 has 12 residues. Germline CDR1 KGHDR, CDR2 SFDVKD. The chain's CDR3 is CATSGLTGEQYF. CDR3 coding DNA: TGTGCCACCAGTGGGCTGACGGGGGAGCAGTACTTC.

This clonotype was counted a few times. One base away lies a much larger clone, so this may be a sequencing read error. CDR3 in amino acids: CASRVTSFEQFF. Written as DNA, the CDR3 is TGTGCCAGCAGGGTAACTAGTTTCGAGCAGTTCTTC. The chain recombines TRBV28 with TRBJ2-1, with a weak D call TRBD2 (5 bases). Germline values: CDR1 MDHEN, CDR2 SYDVKM. The CDR3 consists of 12 residues. V was shortened by 6 bases and J by 10 bases, with 13 bases between the two germline ends.

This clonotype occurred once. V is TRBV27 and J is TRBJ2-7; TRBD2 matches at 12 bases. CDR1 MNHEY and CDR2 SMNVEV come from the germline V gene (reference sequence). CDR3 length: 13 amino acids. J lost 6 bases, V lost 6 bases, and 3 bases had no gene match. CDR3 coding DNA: TGTGCCAGCAGAGTGGGACTAGCGGGCGAGCAGTACTTC. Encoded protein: CASRVGLAGEQYF.

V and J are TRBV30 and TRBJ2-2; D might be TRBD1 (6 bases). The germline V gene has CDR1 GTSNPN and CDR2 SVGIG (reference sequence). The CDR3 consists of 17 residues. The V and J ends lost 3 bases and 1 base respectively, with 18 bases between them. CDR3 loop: CAWSARDGTKNTGELFF. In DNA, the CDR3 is TGTGCCTGGAGCGCCAGGGACGGGACAAAGAACACCGGGGAGCTGTTTTTT.

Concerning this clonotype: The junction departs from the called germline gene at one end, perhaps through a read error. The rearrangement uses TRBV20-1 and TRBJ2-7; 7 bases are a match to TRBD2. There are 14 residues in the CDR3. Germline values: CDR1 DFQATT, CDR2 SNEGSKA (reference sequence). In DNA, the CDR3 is TGCAGTGCTAGCTTTGCGGGAGAGTCCCACGAGCAGTCCTTC. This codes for CSASFAGESHEQSF.

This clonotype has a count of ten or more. As DNA, the CDR3 is TGTGCCAGCAGCTTAGGGGGGAGTGGCTATGGCTACACCTTC. Protein product: CASSLGGSGYGYTF. The chain joins TRBV7-2 to TRBJ1-2, with TRBD1 as a possible D gene (5 bases). The ends were cut back, 1 base at V and 4 bases at J, with 10 bases in the middle. The CDR3 covers 14 residues. Germline assignment: CDR1 SGHTA and CDR2 FQGNSA. Looking up the rest from reference TRBV7-2 and TRBJ1-2 gives the full variable domain: GAGVSQSPSNKVTEKGKDVELRCDPISGHTALYWYRQSLGQGLEFLIYFQGNSAPDKSGLPSDRFSAERTGGSVSTLTIQRTQQEDSAVYLCASSLGGSGYGYTFGSGTRLTVV.

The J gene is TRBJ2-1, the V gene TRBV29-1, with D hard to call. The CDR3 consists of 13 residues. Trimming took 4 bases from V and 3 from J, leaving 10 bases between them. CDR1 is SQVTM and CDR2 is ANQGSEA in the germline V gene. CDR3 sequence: CSVGVGDYNEQFF. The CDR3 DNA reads TGCAGCGTTGGAGTTGGAGACTACAATGAGCAGTTCTTC.

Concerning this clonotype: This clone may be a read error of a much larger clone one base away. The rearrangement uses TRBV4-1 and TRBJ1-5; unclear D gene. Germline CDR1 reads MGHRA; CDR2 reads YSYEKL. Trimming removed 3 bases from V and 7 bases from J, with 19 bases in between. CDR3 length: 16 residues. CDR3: CASSHLGKGISQPQHF. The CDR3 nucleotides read TGCGCCAGCAGCCACCTGGGAAAGGGCATAAGCCAGCCCCAGCATTTT.

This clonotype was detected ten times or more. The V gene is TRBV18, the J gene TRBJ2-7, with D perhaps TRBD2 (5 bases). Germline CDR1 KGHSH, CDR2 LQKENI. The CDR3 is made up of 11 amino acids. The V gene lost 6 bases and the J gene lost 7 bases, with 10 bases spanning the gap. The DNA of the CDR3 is TGTGCCAGCTCTTATGAGGGTGAGCAGTACTTC. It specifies CASSYEGEQYF.

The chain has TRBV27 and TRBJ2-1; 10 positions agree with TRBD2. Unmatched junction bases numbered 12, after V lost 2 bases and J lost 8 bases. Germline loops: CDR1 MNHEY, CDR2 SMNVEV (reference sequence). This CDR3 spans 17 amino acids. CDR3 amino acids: CASSLIPSGRGQHEQFF. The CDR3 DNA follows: TGTGCCAGCAGTTTAATCCCTAGCGGGAGAGGTCAACATGAGCAGTTCTTC.

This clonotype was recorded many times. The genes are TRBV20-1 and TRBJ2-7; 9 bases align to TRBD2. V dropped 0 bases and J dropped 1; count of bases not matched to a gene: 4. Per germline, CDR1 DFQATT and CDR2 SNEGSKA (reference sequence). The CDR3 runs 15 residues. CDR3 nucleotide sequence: TGCAGTGCTAGAGATTCTAGCGGGGAGTCCTACGAGCAGTACTTC. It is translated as CSARDSSGESYEQYF.

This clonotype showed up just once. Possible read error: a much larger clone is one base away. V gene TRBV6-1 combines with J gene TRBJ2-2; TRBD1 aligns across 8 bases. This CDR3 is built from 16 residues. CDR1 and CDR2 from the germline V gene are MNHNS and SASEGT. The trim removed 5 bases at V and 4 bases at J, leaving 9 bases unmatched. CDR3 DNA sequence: TGTGCCAGCAGTACCATTCAGACAGGGGCCACCGGGGAGCTGTTTTTT. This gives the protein CASSTIQTGATGELFF.

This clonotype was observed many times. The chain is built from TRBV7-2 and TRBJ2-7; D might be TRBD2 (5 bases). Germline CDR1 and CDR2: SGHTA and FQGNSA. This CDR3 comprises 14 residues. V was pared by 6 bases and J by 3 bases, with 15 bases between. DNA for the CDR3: TGTGCCAGCAGGACCCTAGAGCGGAGCTACGAGCAGTACTTC. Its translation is CASRTLERSYEQYF.